The T cell receptor beta chain described here comes from a study of T cells in Graves' hyperthyroidism and ophthalmopathy. The study's findings and limits: Most thyroid clonotypes with frequency above 0.001 were detected in blood.

As to this clonotype: What it binds is not known.

This CDR3 has 15 residues. Germline CDR1 is DFQATT and CDR2 is SNEGSKA (reference sequence). The junction had 6 bases not matched to a gene; V was cut back by 3 bases and J by 5 bases. Using RNA transcripts as the source, TCR beta CDR3 regions were amplified. First-round RT-PCR with HTBI primers amplified the TCR CDR3 region. TCRdb re-derived calls from the multiplex PCR reads in MiXCR, one entry per CDR3 protein. The sample yields 300,000 to 400,000 distinct CDR3 sequences, about 18% seen once. This rearrangement joins TRBV20-1 to TRBJ2-2, with 10 nucleotides matching TRBD2. This TCR was recovered from a woman aged 45-59 years with Graves' hyperthyroidism. The source material was blood. The CDR3 bases are TGCAGTGCTAGTGTGATAGCGGGAGGTACCGGGGAGCTGTTTTTT. Translating gives CSASVIAGGTGELFF.